This T cell receptor beta chain stems from a study of blood T cell repertoires in COVID-19. Study overall: Sources were T cells, B-cell-depleted T cells, or PBMCs; the material itself was cDNA or gDNA.

Clinical history reported by participants formed the basis on which cohorts were assigned. The repertoire was sequenced with immunoSEQ multiplex PCR; TCRdb's copy has only in-frame clones and lacks some. The table includes a few hundred thousand clones, approximately 85% detected once. Germline CDR1 reads LGHDT; CDR2 reads YNNKEL (reference sequence). J gave up 1 base and V 4 bases, and 8 bases lay outside the gene matches. This CDR3 comprises 17 residues. The V gene is TRBV3-1 (or the pseudogene TRBV3-2), the J gene TRBJ2-3, with 10 bases lining up with TRBD2. The sequence came from a man in his thirties or forties who had recovered from COVID-19. The source material was PBMCs or T cells enriched from blood (not recorded which). CDR3 region: CASSPPLAGVGTDTQYF. CDR3 in DNA: TGTGCCAGCAGCCCACCTCTAGCGGGGGTAGGCACAGATACGCAGTATTTT.